The rows below give T cell receptor beta chains drawn from one sample of a study of blood T cell repertoires in COVID-19. Profiled with immunoSEQ multiplex PCR; TCRdb holds only in-frame clones, not every one. Of about 190,000 clones in the sample, over 80% were seen once. Specimen: peripheral blood. Receptor source: a woman in her forties with acute or convalescent COVID-19. The CDR3 runs from the conserved cysteine through the conserved F or W. A D gene is named only where the DNA matches it firmly. A clone size is listed for some rows: how often the clone was seen (once, few, many), or a class if it is expanded.

v_gene	abundance	j_gene	d_gene	CDR3aa	CDR3nt
TRBV6-5	.	TRBJ2-5	.	CASSSLGSETQYF	TGTGCCAGCAGTTCCCTCGGTTCAGAGACCCAGTACTTC
TRBV7-6	.	TRBJ2-1	TRBD2	CASSLLLGGLAGSYNEQFF	TGTGCCAGCAGCTTATTGTTGGGAGGACTAGCGGGGTCCTACAATGAGCAGTTCTTC
TRBV7-3	.	TRBJ1-1	.	CASSSDSLAEAFF	TGTGCCAGCAGCTCGGACAGCCTGGCTGAAGCTTTCTTT
TRBV19	.	TRBJ2-3	TRBD1	CASSIWDRGRVDTQYF	TGTGCCAGTAGTATCTGGGACAGGGGGCGAGTGGATACGCAGTATTTT
TRBV6-5	.	TRBJ2-7	.	CATGRTVLFEQYF	TGTGCCACTGGACGGACAGTCCTCTTCGAGCAGTACTTC
TRBV27	.	TRBJ2-1	TRBD2	CASSLSGSWSEQFF	TGTGCCAGCAGTTTAAGCGGGAGTTGGAGTGAGCAGTTCTTC
TRBV6-1	.	TRBJ1-2	.	CASSELTGANYGYTF	TGTGCCAGCAGTGAGTTGACAGGAGCTAACTATGGCTACACCTTC
TRBV6-5	.	TRBJ1-1	.	CASRQGNTEAFF	TGTGCCAGCAGACAGGGGAACACTGAAGCTTTCTTT
TRBV7-2	.	TRBJ2-7	.	CASSLGGRGYEQYF	TGTGCCAGCAGTTTGGGTGGCAGGGGCTACGAGCAGTACTTC
TRBV5-1	.	TRBJ1-2	TRBD1	CASSLGTGGLDYGYTF	TGCGCCAGCAGCTTGGGGACAGGGGGTCTTGACTATGGCTACACCTTC
TRBV28	.	TRBJ1-1	.	CAIVSPNTEAFF	TGTGCCATCGTATCCCCGAACACTGAAGCTTTCTTT
TRBV6-5	few	TRBJ1-6	TRBD1	CASNMDRASPLHF	TGTGCCAGCAACATGGACAGGGCTTCACCCCTCCACTTT
TRBV6-6	once	TRBJ2-3	.	CASRHTDTQYF	TGTGCCAGCAGACACACAGATACGCAGTATTTT
TRBV28	.	TRBJ1-1	.	CASSRTNDREAFF	TGTGCCAGCAGTCGTACCAATGACAGGGAAGCTTTCTTT
TRBV4-2	.	TRBJ1-1	.	CASSQVSAASEAFF	TGTGCCAGCAGCCAAGTGTCCGCCGCTAGTGAAGCTTTCTTT
TRBV5-4	.	TRBJ1-2	TRBD1	CASSSDPQGASGNYGYTF	TGTGCCAGCAGCTCTGACCCACAGGGGGCTTCAGGAAACTATGGCTACACCTTC
TRBV7-3	once	TRBJ2-2	.	CASSLSGNTGELFF	TGTGCCAGCAGCTTATCCGGGAACACCGGGGAGCTGTTTTTT
TRBV27	many	TRBJ2-7	.	CASSLMGSRPYEQYF	TGTGCCAGCAGTTTAATGGGCAGTAGACCGTACGAGCAGTACTTC
TRBV7-2	few	TRBJ2-1	TRBD2	CASSPLAGVSDGEQFF	TGTGCCAGCAGCCCACTAGCGGGAGTGAGTGACGGTGAGCAGTTCTTC
TRBV10-3	.	TRBJ2-1	.	CAISRAAYNEQFF	TGTGCCATCTCGAGGGCAGCTTACAATGAGCAGTTCTTC
TRBV7-2	once	TRBJ2-3	TRBD1	CASSLEGAGRSDTQYF	TGTGCCAGCAGCTTAGAGGGGGCGGGCCGATCAGATACGCAGTATTTT
TRBV7-2	once	TRBJ1-6	.	CASSLAGSVRTLHF	TGTGCCAGCAGCTTAGCAGGGAGTGTCAGGACCCTCCACTTT
TRBV5-6	.	TRBJ1-2	.	CASSYKDREGGYTF	TGTGCCAGCAGCTATAAGGACCGAGAGGGTGGCTACACCTTC
TRBV13	.	TRBJ2-1	TRBD2	CASSLRLAGSSGDEQFF	TGTGCCAGCAGCTTAAGACTAGCGGGTTCCTCCGGGGATGAGCAGTTCTTC
TRBV10-3	.	TRBJ2-1	.	CAIRRGVDEQFF	TGTGCCATCAGAAGAGGTGTGGATGAGCAGTTCTTC
TRBV7-2	.	TRBJ2-7	TRBD1	CASSQPGQGNYEQYF	TGTGCCAGCAGCCAACCGGGACAGGGGAACTACGAGCAGTACTTC
TRBV5-6	.	TRBJ1-6	.	CASSMITGRYNSPLHF	TGTGCCAGCAGCATGATTACAGGTCGCTATAATTCACCCCTCCACTTT
TRBV3-1/TRBV3-2	once	TRBJ1-4	.	CASSQRRGEKLFF	TGTGCCAGCAGCCAAAGGCGGGGTGAAAAACTGTTTTTT
TRBV6-5	.	TRBJ1-2	.	CASSFSTGKRYGYTF	TGTGCCAGCAGCTTCTCCACAGGGAAGAGGTATGGCTACACCTTC
TRBV27	.	TRBJ2-7	.	CASSFGDNSYEQYF	TGTGCCAGCAGTTTTGGGGACAACTCCTACGAGCAGTACTTC
TRBV5-1	.	TRBJ1-4	.	CASSWVPRMTVVNEKLFF	TGCGCCAGCAGCTGGGTGCCCAGAATGACAGTCGTTAATGAAAAACTGTTTTTT
TRBV7-2	.	TRBJ1-5	TRBD1	CASSLGGQGDQPQHF	TGTGCCAGCAGCTTAGGCGGACAGGGGGATCAGCCCCAGCATTTT
TRBV5-4	.	TRBJ1-1	.	CASSAALGANTEAFF	TGTGCCAGCAGCGCGGCCCTGGGAGCTAACACTGAAGCTTTCTTT
TRBV29-1	.	TRBJ1-1	.	CSTLVGGEKAFF	TGCAGCACCTTAGTGGGAGGGGAAAAAGCTTTCTTT
TRBV5-5	.	TRBJ2-3	.	CASSLVGRQDTQYF	TGTGCCAGCAGCTTGGTGGGGCGCCAAGATACGCAGTATTTT
TRBV5-1	once	TRBJ1-4	.	CASSSRGRDEKLFF	TGCGCCAGCAGCTCAAGGGGTAGGGATGAAAAACTGTTTTTT
TRBV2	few	TRBJ1-5	.	CASSAAVSNQPQHF	TGTGCCAGCAGTGCGGCGGTTAGCAATCAGCCCCAGCATTTT
TRBV2	.	TRBJ1-2	.	CASSGSSQAIYGYTF	TGTGCCAGCAGTGGGAGTTCACAGGCAATCTATGGCTACACCTTC